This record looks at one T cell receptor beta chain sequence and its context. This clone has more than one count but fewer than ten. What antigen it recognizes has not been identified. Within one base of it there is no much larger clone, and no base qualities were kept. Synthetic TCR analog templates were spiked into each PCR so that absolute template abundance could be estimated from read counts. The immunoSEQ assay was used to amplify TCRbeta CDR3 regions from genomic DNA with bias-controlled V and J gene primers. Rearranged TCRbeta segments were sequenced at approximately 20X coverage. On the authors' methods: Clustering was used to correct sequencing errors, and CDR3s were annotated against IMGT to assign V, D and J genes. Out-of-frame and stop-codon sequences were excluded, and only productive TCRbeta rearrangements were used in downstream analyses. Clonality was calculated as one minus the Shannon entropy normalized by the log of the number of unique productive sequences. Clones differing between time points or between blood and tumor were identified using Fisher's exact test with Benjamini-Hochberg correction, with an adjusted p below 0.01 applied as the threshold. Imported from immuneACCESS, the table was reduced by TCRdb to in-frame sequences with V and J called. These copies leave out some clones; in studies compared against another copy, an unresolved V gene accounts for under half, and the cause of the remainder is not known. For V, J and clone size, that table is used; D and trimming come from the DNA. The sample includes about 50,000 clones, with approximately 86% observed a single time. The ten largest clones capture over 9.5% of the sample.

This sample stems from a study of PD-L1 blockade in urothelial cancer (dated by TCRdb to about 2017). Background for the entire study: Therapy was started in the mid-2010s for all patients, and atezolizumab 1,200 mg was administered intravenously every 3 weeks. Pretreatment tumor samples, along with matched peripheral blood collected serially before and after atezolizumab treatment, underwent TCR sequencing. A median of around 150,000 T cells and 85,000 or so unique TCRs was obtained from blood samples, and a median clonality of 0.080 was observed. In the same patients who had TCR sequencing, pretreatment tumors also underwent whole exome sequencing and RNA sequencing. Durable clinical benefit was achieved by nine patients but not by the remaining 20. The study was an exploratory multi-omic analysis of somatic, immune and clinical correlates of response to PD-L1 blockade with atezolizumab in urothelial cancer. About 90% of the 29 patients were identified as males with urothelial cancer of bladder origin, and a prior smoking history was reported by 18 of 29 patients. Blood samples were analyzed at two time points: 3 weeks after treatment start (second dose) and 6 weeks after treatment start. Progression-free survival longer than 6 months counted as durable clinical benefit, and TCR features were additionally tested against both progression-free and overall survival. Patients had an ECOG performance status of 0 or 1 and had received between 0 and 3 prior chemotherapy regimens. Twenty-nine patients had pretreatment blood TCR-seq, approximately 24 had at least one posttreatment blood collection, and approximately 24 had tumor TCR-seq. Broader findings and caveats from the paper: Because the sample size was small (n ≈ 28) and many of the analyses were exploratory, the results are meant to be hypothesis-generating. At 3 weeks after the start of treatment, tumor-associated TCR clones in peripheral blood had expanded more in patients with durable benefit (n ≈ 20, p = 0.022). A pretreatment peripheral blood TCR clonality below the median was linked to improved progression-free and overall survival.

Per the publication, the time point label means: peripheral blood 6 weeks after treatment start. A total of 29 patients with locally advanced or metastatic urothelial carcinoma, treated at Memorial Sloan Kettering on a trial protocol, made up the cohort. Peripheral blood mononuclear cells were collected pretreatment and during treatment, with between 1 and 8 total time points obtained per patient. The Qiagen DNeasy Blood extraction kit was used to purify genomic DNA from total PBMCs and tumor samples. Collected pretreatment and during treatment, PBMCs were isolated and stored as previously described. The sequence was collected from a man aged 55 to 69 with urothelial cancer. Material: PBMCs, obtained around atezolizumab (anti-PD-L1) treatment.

The CDR3 protein is CASSMGREDEQFF. The sequenced DNA: TGTGCCAGTAGTATGGGCAGGGAGGATGAGCAGTTCTTC. The rearrangement combines TRBV19 with TRBJ2-1; the D region possibly corresponds to TRBD2 (6 bases align). The junction shows trimming of 3 bases on V and 8 bases on J, plus 11 bases between the germline ends. Via the germline V gene (reference sequence), CDR1 is LNHDA and CDR2 SQIVND. The CDR3 measures 13 amino acids from cysteine to phenylalanine. Just CDR3 DNA is preserved here, 39 bases in frame from base 1.